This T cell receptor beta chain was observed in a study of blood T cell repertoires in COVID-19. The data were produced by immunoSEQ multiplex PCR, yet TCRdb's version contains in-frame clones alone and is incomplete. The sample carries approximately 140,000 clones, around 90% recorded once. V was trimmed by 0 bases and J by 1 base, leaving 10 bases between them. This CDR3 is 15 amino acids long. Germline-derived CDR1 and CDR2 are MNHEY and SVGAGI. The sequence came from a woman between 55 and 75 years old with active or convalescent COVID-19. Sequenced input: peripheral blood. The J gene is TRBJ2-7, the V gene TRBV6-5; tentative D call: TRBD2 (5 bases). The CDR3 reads CASSYSNGVSYEQYF. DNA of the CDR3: TGTGCCAGCAGTTACTCGAACGGGGTGTCCTACGAGCAGTACTTC.